This T cell receptor (beta chain) emerged from a study of blood T cell repertoires in COVID-19. Original methodology: Amplification of reference gene primers provided the estimated nucleated cell counts. The repertoire was sequenced with immunoSEQ multiplex PCR; TCRdb's copy has only in-frame clones and lacks some. V, J and clone size reflect that table, while D and trimming were determined from the DNA. The sample has approximately 300,000 clones; roughly 91% are singletons. V gave up 1 base and J gave up 1 base; unmatched junction bases: 6. The CDR3 has 16 residues. CDR1 is MGHRA and CDR2 is YSYEKL in the germline V gene.

The sequenced sample was peripheral blood. The clonotype originates from a man aged 25-40 years with acute or convalescent COVID-19. The chain joins TRBV4-1 to TRBJ1-1; 7 bases are shared with TRBD1. The DNA for the CDR3 is TGCGCCAGCAGCCAAGCCTACAGGGGAGGGAACACTGAAGCTTTCTTT. This gives the protein CASSQAYRGGNTEAFF.